Shown below are 21 T cell receptor beta chains from a single sample sequenced in a study of T-cell reconstitution after alpha-beta-depleted transplantation in children. Unique molecular identifiers featured in how the TCRbeta library was prepared. TCRdb reprocessed the PCR reads with MiXCR, giving one entry per CDR3 protein. The sample comprises about 400,000 distinct CDR3 sequences, 20% of which are singletons, and 3.5% to 4% rests with the top ten. This material consisted of PBMCs from the stem cell graft donor, taken from the stem cell graft. The receptors stem from a human donor who donated a stem cell graft to a child with acute myeloid leukemia.

The table lists this clonotype with many counts. The chain combines TRBV6-5 with TRBJ2-1, with 7 bases aligning to TRBD1. The CDR3 is 12 residues long. CDR1 MNHEY and CDR2 SVGAGI come from the germline V gene. V was pared by 8 bases and J by 2 bases, with 0 bases of the junction left unmatched. The CDR3 DNA is TGTGCCAGCGGGACAGCCTACAATGAGCAGTTCTTC. Its protein product is CASGTAYNEQFF.

V is TRBV19 and J is TRBJ1-1; possibly TRBD1 for D (6 bases). Germline CDR1 LNHDA, CDR2 SQIVND (reference sequence). Trimming took off 0 bases at V and 3 bases at J, with 17 bases between the two ends. This CDR3 region has 17 residues. The DNA of the CDR3 is TGTGCCAGTAGTATAGATGGCCCCGGGACACTCTACACTGAAGCTTTCTTT. Encoded protein: CASSIDGPGTLYTEAFF.

The chain couples TRBV2 to TRBJ2-2; 8 nucleotides line up with TRBD1. V was pared by 7 bases and J by 3 bases, with 4 bases of the junction left unmatched. The CDR3 spans 14 residues. Germline V gene sequence: CDR1 SNHLY, CDR2 FYNNEI. The CDR3 sequence: CASTDRDDTGELFF. Here the CDR3 DNA reads TGTGCCAGCACGGACAGGGACGACACCGGGGAGCTGTTTTTT.

This clonotype was found a few times. The gene calls are TRBV7-6 and TRBJ2-3; TRBD2 matches 11 bases. J lost 14 bases, V lost 5 bases, and 6 bases had no gene match. This CDR3 spans 12 amino acids. Germline V gene lookup returns CDR1 SGHVS and CDR2 FNYEAQ. CDR3 sequence (DNA): TGTGCCAGCAGCCGAACTAGCGGGAGCCGGTATTTT. This gives the protein CASSRTSGSRYF.

The rearrangement uses TRBV27 and TRBJ2-7; 7 nucleotides align to TRBD2. V dropped 5 bases and J dropped 2; count of bases not matched to a gene: 15. CDR1 MNHEY and CDR2 SMNVEV come from the germline V gene (reference sequence). The CDR3 spans 17 residues. CDR3 in amino acids: CASSPRPPRGRAYEQYF. The CDR3 region has the DNA TGTGCCAGCAGTCCTCGCCCCCCTCGGGGGAGGGCCTACGAGCAGTACTTC.

The genes are TRBV27 and TRBJ2-5, with 11 bases aligning to TRBD1. The germline CDR1 and CDR2 sequences are MNHEY and SMNVEV (reference sequence). CDR3 length: 14 residues. V gave up 5 bases and J gave up 6 bases; unmatched junction bases: 5. CDR3: CASSPGTGGKTQYF. The CDR3, as DNA: TGTGCCAGCAGTCCCGGGACAGGGGGGAAGACCCAGTACTTC.

At least ten counts were recorded for this clonotype. J is TRBJ1-5 and V is TRBV29-1; D perhaps matches TRBD1 (5 bases). CDR1 SQVTM and CDR2 ANQGSEA come from the germline V gene. The CDR3 is made up of 13 amino acids. The V gene lost 4 bases and the J gene lost 7 bases, with 14 bases spanning the gap. DNA of the CDR3: TGCAGCGTTGGCTTAGGGGTTGGGCAGCCCCAGCATTTT. Protein sequence: CSVGLGVGQPQHF.

The sample holds many counts of this clonotype. The V call is TRBV20-1, the J call TRBJ2-5; tentative D call: TRBD2 (7 bases). V lost 3 bases, J lost 4 bases, and 21 bases lay in between. The V gene's germline CDR1 is DFQATT and CDR2 SNEGSKA (reference sequence). The CDR3 has 16 residues. The chain's CDR3 is CSASPQAGATGETQYF. CDR3 nucleotide sequence: TGCAGTGCTAGCCCTCAGGCGGGGGCGACAGGAGAGACCCAGTACTTC.

This clonotype was counted at least ten times. V is TRBV6-5 and J is TRBJ1-6; the match to TRBD1 covers 7 bases. CDR1 and CDR2 from the germline V gene are MNHEY and SVGAGI. The CDR3 loop spans 14 amino acids. V shed 3 bases and J 5 bases; nucleotides not matched to a gene: 1. The DNA for the CDR3 is TGTGCCAGCAGTTATACAGGGGATAATTCACCCCTCCACTTT. This translates into CASSYTGDNSPLHF.

This clonotype has ten or more counts. The chain carries TRBV20-1 and TRBJ1-1; possible D gene TRBD1, 5 bases. Germline V gives CDR1 DFQATT, CDR2 SNEGSKA (reference sequence). The V end was cut by 2 bases, the J end by 5 bases, with 12 bases between. The length of the CDR3 is 13 residues. The chain's CDR3 is CSARFPWGTEAFF. CDR3 nucleotides: TGCAGTGCTAGATTCCCCTGGGGGACTGAAGCTTTCTTT.

This clonotype was detected a few times. The chain combines TRBV12-3 or TRBV12-4 with TRBJ2-3; D gene unclear. The CDR3 spans 15 residues. V lost 3 bases and J 3 bases, leaving 13 bases between the germline ends. The CDR3 bases are TGTGCCAGCAGTTTTATGAGTGTGTTTACAGATACGCAGTATTTT. Its protein is CASSFMSVFTDTQYF.

The J gene is TRBJ2-3, the V gene TRBV29-1; TRBD1 or TRBD2 may be the D gene (5 bases each). The V gene lost 3 bases and the J gene lost 0 bases, with 19 bases spanning the gap. The CDR3 contains 17 residues. CDR1 is SQVTM, CDR2 ANQGSEA, per germline. CDR3 sequence: CSVDSWDPPSSTDTQYF. The DNA for the CDR3 is TGCAGCGTTGACAGCTGGGACCCCCCATCTAGCACAGATACGCAGTATTTT.

The genes are TRBV12-3 or TRBV12-4 and TRBJ2-1; no clear D gene. The V and J ends lost 1 base and 5 bases respectively, with 12 bases between them. The CDR3 loop spans 15 amino acids. The CDR3 here is CASSLEKHPHNEQFF. The CDR3 DNA is TGTGCCAGCAGTTTAGAAAAGCACCCGCACAATGAGCAGTTCTTC.

This clonotype was counted at least ten times. The chain couples TRBV4-2 to TRBJ2-5, with D possibly being TRBD2 (5 bases). Germline V gene lookup returns CDR1 LGHNA and CDR2 YNFKEQ. With 4 bases removed from V and 2 bases from J, the gap between germline ends came to 14 bases. The CDR3 extends over 15 amino acids. The CDR3 DNA reads as TGTGCCAGCAGCCGAGGACCTAGCCTTCAAGAGACCCAGTACTTC. Its translation is CASSRGPSLQETQYF.

This clonotype was counted many times. The rearrangement links TRBV20-1 to TRBJ2-1, with D possibly TRBD2 on 6 matching bases. Per germline, CDR1 DFQATT and CDR2 SNEGSKA (reference sequence). This CDR3 region has 15 residues. The V gene lost 1 base and the J gene lost 1 base, with 11 bases spanning the gap. The CDR3 is CSARGASDSYNEQFF. The CDR3, as DNA: TGCAGTGCTAGAGGGGCTAGCGATTCCTACAATGAGCAGTTCTTC.

The rearrangement uses TRBV7-9 and TRBJ2-7; 9 positions agree with TRBD1. Germline CDR1 is SEHNR and CDR2 is FQNEAQ (reference sequence). The CDR3 has 14 residues. V dropped 4 bases and J dropped 4; count of bases not matched to a gene: 5. CDR3 residues: CASSSQGARYEQYF. CDR3 nucleotide sequence: TGTGCCAGCAGCTCACAGGGGGCAAGGTACGAGCAGTACTTC.

This clonotype was counted between two and nine times. The chain has TRBV6-7 and TRBJ2-6, with D tentatively TRBD1 (6 bases). TRBV6-7 qualifies as an ORF whose function is uncertain. This CDR3 region has 15 residues. Trimming shortened V by 7 bases and J by 2 bases, and 12 bases separated the two germline ends. This CDR3 reads CASTDSDTGANVLTF. The CDR3 nucleotides are TGTGCCAGCACGGACAGCGACACTGGGGCCAACGTCCTGACTTTC.

This clonotype showed up many times. The rearrangement uses TRBV25-1 and TRBJ1-2; 7 nucleotides align to TRBD1. Germline-derived CDR1 and CDR2 are MGHDK and SYGVNS. This CDR3 comprises 14 residues. The V and J ends lost 3 bases and 2 bases, in that order; junction bases with no gene match: 3. CDR3 nucleotides: TGTGCCAGCAGTGAGCCAGGGGGAAACTATGGCTACACCTTC. It codes for CASSEPGGNYGYTF.

The chain couples TRBV29-1 to TRBJ1-1; D is unresolved. CDR3 length: 13 residues. The germline V gene has CDR1 SQVTM and CDR2 ANQGSEA. The V end lost 4 bases, the J end lost 0 bases, and 9 bases lay between the germline ends. This CDR3 reads CSVGSGMNTEAFF. The CDR3 DNA is TGCAGCGTTGGGTCGGGGATGAACACTGAAGCTTTCTTT.

This clonotype was detected only a few times. The genes are TRBV29-1 and TRBJ2-3; D is uncertain. V lost 4 bases to trimming and J lost 6 bases, with 17 bases between them. CDR1 is SQVTM, CDR2 ANQGSEA, per germline. CDR3 size: 14 residues. The CDR3 region has the DNA TGCAGCGTTGTCGGCAGGATGTCGGCGGATACGCAGTATTTT. This gives the protein CSVVGRMSADTQYF.

J is TRBJ2-1 and V is TRBV30, with 7 bases aligning to TRBD2. The V gene end was trimmed by 5 bases and the J gene end by 7 bases; junction bases not matched to a gene: 8. The length of the CDR3 is 13 residues. Germline values: CDR1 GTSNPN, CDR2 SVGIG (reference sequence). CDR3 amino acids: CAWEWRAGNEQFF. In DNA, the CDR3 is TGTGCCTGGGAGTGGCGAGCGGGGAATGAGCAGTTCTTC.